The clone carrying this T cell receptor (beta chain) was picked up many times. The data were obtained in a study of regulatory T cells in long-lasting Graves disease. Sequencing libraries for TCR beta were prepared with iRepertoire HTBI primers and Arm-PCR of CDR3 regions. TCRdb re-derived calls from the multiplex PCR reads in MiXCR, one entry per CDR3 protein. The sample contains around 250,000 distinct CDR3 sequences, 20% of which appear only once. Time point of the sample: newly diagnosed GD, antithyroid drugs for less than 3 months. Preparation of the TCR library used RNA extracted from PBMCs. Graves' disease diagnosis relied on American Thyroid Association guidelines. Per the germline V gene, CDR1 is SGHRS and CDR2 is YFSETQ. CDR3 size: 15 residues. Between the trimmed V and J ends, which lost 0 bases and 5 bases, there was a span of 14 bases.

Sample: peripheral blood mononuclear cells (PBMCs), taken at new diagnosis, from a patient treated with antithyroid drugs. J is TRBJ1-1 and V is TRBV5-1; TRBD1 might be the D (6 bases). The TCR was taken from a female donor with Graves disease. In DNA form, the CDR3 reads TGCGCCAGCAGCTTGGGCCAGGGGAGAAGGACTGAAGCTTTCTTT. Residues: CASSLGQGRRTEAFF.